These T cell receptor beta chains were read from a single sample in a study of blood T cell repertoires in COVID-19. Using immunoSEQ multiplex PCR, the repertoire was profiled, and TCRdb retains in-frame clones only, with some absent. The data show 240,000 or so clones, about 80% seen once. Source material: peripheral blood. The source of these receptors is a woman over 75 with acute or convalescent COVID-19. The CDR3 runs from the conserved cysteine through the conserved F or W. Fields, in order: CDR3 protein, CDR3 DNA, J gene, D gene, V gene, clone size. D genes are given only for firm matches. Clone size is shown for a subset of rows, as once, few, many or a class of expanded clone.

CDR3: CASSLNGNYGYTF; DNA: TGTGCCAGCAGTTTAAACGGGAACTATGGCTACACCTTC; J: TRBJ1-2; D: NA; V: TRBV12-3/TRBV12-4; size: NA
CDR3: CASSQQTGSGNQPQHF; DNA: TGCGCCAGCAGCCAACAGACAGGGTCGGGCAATCAGCCCCAGCATTTT; J: TRBJ1-5; D: TRBD1; V: TRBV4-1; size: NA
CDR3: CATKGVYSDTGELFF; DNA: TGTGCCACCAAGGGGGTATACTCGGACACCGGGGAGCTGTTTTTT; J: TRBJ2-2; D: NA; V: TRBV6-5; size: NA
CDR3: CASTPGTGVGTEAFF; DNA: TGTGCCAGTACTCCCGGGACAGGGGTTGGGACTGAAGCTTTCTTT; J: TRBJ1-1; D: TRBD1; V: TRBV19; size: few
CDR3: CATSSQTLGTGELFF; DNA: TGTGCCACCAGCAGTCAAACCCTAGGCACCGGGGAGCTGTTTTTT; J: TRBJ2-2; D: NA; V: TRBV15; size: NA
CDR3: CASSYPPTGYQETQYF; DNA: TGTGCCAGCAGTTACCCCCCGACAGGGTACCAAGAGACCCAGTACTTC; J: TRBJ2-5; D: TRBD1; V: TRBV6-6; size: NA
CDR3: CASSLWPPLRGQYF; DNA: TGTGCCAGCAGTTTATGGCCTCCTCTACGTGGGCAGTACTTC; J: TRBJ2-7; D: NA; V: TRBV28; size: NA
CDR3: CASSLTGTGKGQPQHF; DNA: TGCGCCAGCAGCTTGACCGGGACAGGGAAGGGGCAGCCCCAGCATTTT; J: TRBJ1-5; D: TRBD1; V: TRBV5-1; size: NA
CDR3: CASSTLSGSPLGIPETQYF; DNA: TGCGCCAGCAGCACCCTTAGCGGGTCTCCGTTGGGGATACCCGAGACCCAGTACTTC; J: TRBJ2-5; D: TRBD2; V: TRBV5-1; size: few
CDR3: CASRLQGGSYEQYF; DNA: TGTGCCAGCAGGCTCCAGGGGGGAAGCTACGAGCAGTACTTC; J: TRBJ2-7; D: NA; V: TRBV2; size: NA
CDR3: CASRGTSGSVNEQFF; DNA: TGTGCCAGCAGGGGGACTAGCGGGAGTGTTAATGAGCAGTTCTTC; J: TRBJ2-1; D: TRBD2; V: TRBV3-1/TRBV3-2; size: NA
CDR3: CASSVVAGVTNAQFF; DNA: TGTGCCAGCAGCGTAGTTGCGGGCGTCACTAATGCGCAGTTCTTC; J: TRBJ2-1; D: NA; V: TRBV9; size: once
CDR3: CASSLAQGNEKLFF; DNA: TGCGCCAGCAGCTTGGCCCAGGGTAATGAAAAACTGTTTTTT; J: TRBJ1-4; D: NA; V: TRBV5-1; size: NA
CDR3: CASSYGQSYQPQHF; DNA: TGTGCCAGCAGTTACGGGCAGTCCTATCAGCCCCAGCATTTT; J: TRBJ1-5; D: NA; V: TRBV6-2/TRBV6-3; size: NA
CDR3: CASSPSLGQLAGGNTIYF; DNA: TGTGCCAGCAGCCCCTCGCTGGGGCAACTTGCTGGTGGAAACACCATATATTTT; J: TRBJ1-3; D: NA; V: TRBV3-1/TRBV3-2; size: NA
CDR3: CASSQGRGGHGYTF; DNA: TGCGCCAGCAGCCAAGGGAGGGGAGGGCACGGCTACACCTTC; J: TRBJ1-2; D: NA; V: TRBV4-1; size: NA
CDR3: CASSIQGGSIYEQYF; DNA: TGTGCCAGTAGTATACAAGGAGGATCCATCTACGAGCAGTACTTC; J: TRBJ2-7; D: NA; V: TRBV19; size: many
CDR3: CASSSDYLPQHF; DNA: TGTGCCAGCAGTTCCGACTATCTACCCCAGCATTTT; J: TRBJ1-5; D: NA; V: TRBV6-6; size: once
CDR3: CASSIQMDPAGSPLHF; DNA: TGTGCCAGCAGCATACAAATGGACCCGGCGGGTTCACCCCTCCACTTT; J: TRBJ1-6; D: NA; V: TRBV9; size: NA
CDR3: CASSPQTSGNTIYF; DNA: TGTGCCAGCAGCCCACAAACCTCTGGAAACACCATATATTTT; J: TRBJ1-3; D: NA; V: TRBV3-1/TRBV3-2; size: NA
CDR3: CAWSVSGGDQPQHF; DNA: TGTGCCTGGAGTGTTTCGGGGGGAGATCAGCCCCAGCATTTT; J: TRBJ1-5; D: NA; V: TRBV30; size: NA
CDR3: CASSQLGAGALHF; DNA: TGTGCCAGCAGCCAATTAGGGGCTGGAGCCCTCCACTTT; J: TRBJ1-6; D: NA; V: TRBV3-1/TRBV3-2; size: NA
CDR3: CASSPGLQTGSTEAFF; DNA: TGTGCCAGCAGCCCCGGCCTCCAGACAGGGAGCACTGAAGCTTTCTTT; J: TRBJ1-1; D: TRBD1; V: TRBV3-1/TRBV3-2; size: NA
CDR3: CASSGGASLQETQYF; DNA: TGTGCCAGCAGTGGCGGGGCTAGCCTTCAAGAGACCCAGTACTTC; J: TRBJ2-5; D: NA; V: TRBV25-1; size: NA
CDR3: CASSLGGVANYGYTF; DNA: TGCGCCAGCAGCTTGGGCGGGGTAGCGAACTATGGCTACACCTTC; J: TRBJ1-2; D: NA; V: TRBV5-1; size: once
CDR3: CASSPMGGEAFF; DNA: TGTGCCAGCAGCCCCATGGGAGGAGAAGCTTTCTTT; J: TRBJ1-1; D: NA; V: TRBV6-5; size: NA